Listed below are T cell receptor beta chains from one sample, sequenced in a study of T cell repertoires in cytomegalovirus infection. TCRdb passed the reads through MiXCR, listing each CDR3 protein once. The sample carries some 150,000 distinct CDR3 sequences, about 6.5% recorded once. Sequencing was done on a sample of PBMCs. These receptor sequences come from a human donor in good health (CMV status not recorded). Some clones in this sample may be carry-over from other donors' samples. Both conserved end residues are part of each CDR3. The D gene is left open where the match is weak. Size values are once, few and many counts, or a class for expanded clones, and some rows have none.

TRBD2 TRBJ2-2 TRBV2 many CASSGTSGDTGELFF TGTGCCAGCAGTGGGACTAGCGGGGACACCGGGGAGCTGTTTTTT
TRBD2 TRBJ2-5 TRBV7-9 many CASSPRGGREETQYF TGTGCCAGCAGCCCACGCGGGGGGAGAGAAGAGACCCAGTACTTC
TRBD1 TRBJ2-7 TRBV7-2 - CASSLERQGYEQYF TGTGCCAGCAGCTTAGAGCGACAGGGGTACGAGCAGTACTTC
- TRBJ2-3 TRBV19 many CASTSSGVPSAAHTQYF TGTGCCAGTACCTCCTCGGGGGTCCCCAGCGCCGCTCATACGCAGTATTTT
- TRBJ1-5 TRBV19 many CASGGQGQGQPQHF TGTGCCAGCGGCGGCCAGGGTCAAGGTCAGCCCCAGCATTTT
- TRBJ1-2 TRBV7-2 - CASSRGSSDYGYTF TGTGCCAGCAGCCGGGGCAGTTCGGACTATGGCTACACCTTC
TRBD2 TRBJ2-3 TRBV24-1 many CATSPTSGGAETQYF TGTGCCACCAGCCCGACTAGCGGGGGCGCCGAGACGCAGTATTTT
- TRBJ1-6 TRBV5-6 - CASSVKFNSYNSPLHF TGTGCCAGCAGCGTCAAATTTAACTCCTATAATTCACCCCTCCACTTT
- TRBJ2-4 TRBV7-9 many CASSLEAGKVMNIQYF TGTGCCAGCAGCTTAGAAGCAGGGAAAGTGATGAACATTCAGTACTTC
- TRBJ2-5 TRBV20-1 - CSARGDYETQYF TGCAGTGCTAGAGGTGACTACGAGACCCAGTACTTC
- TRBJ2-5 TRBV11-2 many CASSLPVQETQYF TGTGCCAGCAGCTTACCGGTCCAAGAGACCCAGTACTTC
- TRBJ1-5 TRBV7-2 many CASSLVGRTNQPQHF TGTGCCAGCAGCTTAGTCGGGAGGACGAATCAGCCCCAGCATTTT
TRBD2 TRBJ2-3 TRBV7-3 few CASSLDGGADTQYF TGTGCCAGCAGCTTAGACGGGGGGGCAGATACGCAGTATTTT
- TRBJ1-1 TRBV10-3 few CAMAEGDTEAFF TGTGCCATGGCGGAAGGGGACACTGAAGCTTTCTTT
TRBD1 TRBJ2-7 TRBV28 many CASANPTGYEQYF TGTGCCAGCGCTAACCCGACAGGGTACGAGCAGTACTTC
- TRBJ1-1 TRBV4-3 many CASSQTWSVEAFF TGCGCCAGCAGCCAAACTTGGTCGGTTGAAGCTTTCTTT
- TRBJ2-2 TRBV20-1 many CSARFQGVAGELFF TGCAGTGCTAGGTTCCAGGGTGTTGCCGGGGAGCTGTTTTTT
TRBD1 TRBJ1-5 TRBV12-3/TRBV12-4 many CASSLTGGNQPQHF TGTGCCAGCAGCCTAACAGGGGGGAATCAGCCCCAGCATTTT
TRBD1 TRBJ2-3 TRBV18 - CASSLRDSRIDTQYF TGTGCCAGCTCACTTCGGGACAGTAGAATAGATACGCAGTATTTT
TRBD1 TRBJ2-5 TRBV15 few CATSRHRGAQETQYF TGTGCCACCAGCCGCCACAGGGGTGCCCAAGAGACCCAGTACTTC
- TRBJ1-6 TRBV7-2 many CASSPSVAPFSPLHF TGTGCCAGCAGCCCCTCGGTGGCTCCATTTTCACCCCTCCACTTT
TRBD1 TRBJ2-2 TRBV12-5 many CASGSRDRNTGELFF TGTGCTAGTGGTTCTCGGGACAGGAACACCGGGGAGCTGTTTTTT
TRBD2 TRBJ2-5 TRBV20-1 many CSARMGTTRETQYF TGCAGTGCTAGAATGGGGACTACCCGAGAGACCCAGTACTTC
- TRBJ1-6 TRBV24-1 - CATSEGADINSPLHF TGTGCCACCAGTGAAGGGGCAGATATCAATTCACCCCTCCACTTT